This TCR beta chain was found in a study of blood T cell repertoires in COVID-19. As originally analysed: It was from reference gene primer amplification that nucleated cell counts were estimated. Using immunoSEQ multiplex PCR, the repertoire was profiled, and TCRdb retains in-frame clones only, with some absent. V, J and clone size were drawn from that table, and D and trimming were deduced from the DNA. In the table there are under 200,000 clones, about four fifths of which are singletons. This CDR3 region has 13 residues. The V gene lost 10 bases and the J gene lost 1 base, with 10 bases spanning the gap. CDR1 is LNHDA and CDR2 is SQIVND in the germline V gene (reference sequence).

The sample comprised peripheral blood. V gene TRBV19 combines with J gene TRBJ1-4, with D perhaps TRBD1 (5 bases). The TCR comes from a man aged 18 to 35 with active or convalescent COVID-19. The CDR3 DNA sequence: TGTGCCACCCAGGGTGGAACTAATGAAAAACTGTTTTTT. Protein product: CATQGGTNEKLFF.